A single sample gave rise to the 5 T cell receptor beta chains below, sequenced in a study of cytomegalovirus exposure and HLA in healthy donors. The PCR employed 60 Vbeta primers together with 13 Jbeta primers. Here immunoSEQ multiplex PCR was the method, and the copy in TCRdb shows in-frame clones only, minus some. The sample holds around 170,000 clones, approximately 78% seen once. Sequencing was carried out using PBMCs. These receptors originate from a woman in her late teens or twenties in good health and CMV-seronegative.

V is TRBV19 and J is TRBJ2-2, with 8 bases matching TRBD1. Germline CDR1 is LNHDA and CDR2 is SQIVND (reference sequence). V shed 5 bases, J shed 3 bases, and the junction held 5 bases outside the gene matches. The CDR3 spans 15 residues. CDR3 amino acids: CASSVDRAYTGELFF. The DNA of the CDR3 is TGTGCCAGTAGTGTGGACAGGGCCTACACCGGGGAGCTGTTTTTT.

The chain employs TRBV27 and TRBJ2-2, with 9 nucleotides matching TRBD1. V lost 10 bases to trimming and J lost 5 bases; unmatched junction nucleotides: 8. The CDR3 runs to 14 residues. The germline gives CDR1 MNHEY, CDR2 SMNVEV (reference sequence). The DNA of the CDR3 is TGTGCCACCCTAGGACAGGGGTCGACCGGGGAGCTGTTTTTT. Translation gives CATLGQGSTGELFF.

V and J are TRBV10-2 and TRBJ1-1; D not resolved. Trimming shortened V by 0 bases and J by 1 base, and 9 bases separated the two germline ends. The CDR3 length is 15 residues. Per germline, CDR1 WSHSY and CDR2 SAAADI. CDR3 sequence: CASSESEMRNTEAFF. CDR3 DNA sequence: TGCGCCAGCAGTGAGTCGGAGATGAGGAACACTGAAGCTTTCTTT.

The rearrangement uses TRBV5-4 and TRBJ2-7; D is possibly TRBD1 (6 bases). The germline V and J ends were trimmed by 0 bases and 0 bases, with 13 bases remaining between them. Germline values: CDR1 SGHNT, CDR2 YYREEE (reference sequence). CDR3 length: 16 amino acids. The CDR3 is CASSLAAGVLSYEQYF. The CDR3 coding sequence is TGTGCCAGCAGCTTGGCGGCAGGGGTCCTCTCCTACGAGCAGTACTTC.

The chain employs TRBV6-1 and TRBJ1-2; 8 positions agree with TRBD1. Trimming removed 5 bases from V and 0 bases from J; junction bases left unmatched: 5. CDR3 length equals 15 residues. Germline V CDR1 and CDR2: MNHNS, SASEGT. This CDR3 reads CASSSPGQANYGYTF. For the CDR3, the DNA is TGTGCCAGCAGTTCTCCGGGACAGGCTAACTATGGCTACACCTTC.